Presented here are 28 T cell receptor beta chains from one specimen sequenced in a study of blood T cell repertoires in COVID-19. Here immunoSEQ multiplex PCR was the method, and the copy in TCRdb shows in-frame clones only, minus some. The sample consists of around 140,000 clones, over 70% of them appearing once. The sample was peripheral blood. The origin of the receptors is a man aged 50 or older who had recovered from COVID-19.

V gene TRBV4-3 combines with J gene TRBJ2-3; the match to TRBD2 covers 9 bases. Germline V gene lookup returns CDR1 LGHNA and CDR2 YSLEER. This CDR3 is 16 amino acids long. J gave up 5 bases and V 4 bases, and 10 bases lay outside the gene matches. The chain's CDR3 is CASSLGPTSGGDTQYF. The CDR3 DNA reads as TGCGCCAGCAGCCTCGGCCCGACTAGCGGCGGAGATACGCAGTATTTT.

The V and J genes are TRBV5-8 and TRBJ1-3; TRBD1 agrees at 7 bases. Germline V CDR1 and CDR2: SGHTS, YDEGEE. V was clipped by 2 bases and J by 4 bases; unmatched bases: 6. The CDR3 spans 15 residues. The CDR3 DNA is TGTGCCAGCAGCTTACAGGGGTTTATCGGAAACACCATATATTTT. It specifies CASSLQGFIGNTIYF.

In its sample, this clone is medium-sized. The V and J genes are TRBV30 and TRBJ2-1, with 13 bases fitting TRBD2. This CDR3 comprises 14 residues. CDR1 and CDR2 from the germline V gene are GTSNPN and SVGIG (reference sequence). J lost 8 bases, V lost 5 bases, and 6 bases had no gene match. In nucleotides, the CDR3 is TGTGCCTGGGAAGGACTAGCGGGGGTAGATGAGCAGTTCTTC. Its protein is CAWEGLAGVDEQFF.

This rearrangement joins TRBV30 to TRBJ1-2; D might be TRBD1 (5 bases). In germline, CDR1 is GTSNPN, CDR2 SVGIG (reference sequence). The CDR3 extends over 15 amino acids. Trimming took off 3 bases at V and 6 bases at J, with 20 bases between the two ends. The CDR3 DNA reads TGTGCCTGGAGCCTTAGTCGGCAGGGCACAGATGGCTACACCTTC. Its translation is CAWSLSRQGTDGYTF.

This clone was seen a single time. V and J are TRBV19 and TRBJ1-2; TRBD1 is a possible D gene (6 bases). Germline V CDR1 and CDR2: LNHDA, SQIVND (reference sequence). The length of the CDR3 is 16 residues. Trimming took off 7 bases at V and 5 bases at J, with 23 bases between the two ends. This CDR3 is CASKVLGSETGYGYTF. Here the CDR3 DNA reads TGTGCCAGTAAGGTTCTCGGTTCCGAGACAGGTTATGGCTACACCTTC.

This clone was recorded only once. CDR3 DNA: TGCGCCAGCAGCTTGGAAGGGGGCGACTTTGGAAACACCATATATTTT. Translated: CASSLEGGDFGNTIYF. The V and J genes are TRBV5-1 and TRBJ1-3; 7 positions match TRBD1. Germline V CDR1 and CDR2: SGHRS, YFSETQ. The CDR3 loop spans 16 amino acids. Trimming removed 0 bases from V and 3 bases from J; junction bases left unmatched: 6.

V gene TRBV5-4 combines with J gene TRBJ1-2, with 8 bases aligning to TRBD1. The CDR3 is 15 amino acids. Losses at the gene ends were 4 bases for V and 4 bases for J; bases not matched to a gene: 9. Germline V CDR1 and CDR2: SGHNT, YYREEE (reference sequence). The CDR3 spells CASSRGTGGSYGYTF. Here the CDR3 DNA reads TGTGCCAGCAGCCGAGGGACAGGCGGTTCCTATGGCTACACCTTC.

V gene TRBV19 combines with J gene TRBJ1-2, with TRBD1 matching over 8 bases. V shed 5 bases and J 0 bases; nucleotides not matched to a gene: 2. Per germline, CDR1 LNHDA and CDR2 SQIVND (reference sequence). The CDR3 is made up of 14 amino acids. The CDR3, as DNA: TGTGCCAGTAGTGCGGACAGGGCTAACTATGGCTACACCTTC. Encoded protein: CASSADRANYGYTF.

The chain carries TRBV6-5 and TRBJ1-4; 9 bases fit TRBD1. The CDR3 spans 15 residues. The trim removed 4 bases at V and 7 bases at J, leaving 7 bases unmatched. Per germline, CDR1 MNHEY and CDR2 SVGAGI. Here the CDR3 DNA reads TGTGCCAGCAGTTCGAACAGGGGGCGGGCTGAAAAACTGTTTTTT. This encodes CASSSNRGRAEKLFF.

The genes are TRBV19 and TRBJ1-1, with a tentative D call TRBD1 (5 bases). CDR3 length equals 13 residues. Trimming pared 3 bases from V and 7 bases from J, leaving 12 bases between. Germline V gene data show CDR1 as LNHDA and CDR2 as SQIVND (reference sequence). As DNA, the CDR3 is TGTGCCAGTAGTATTAACACAGGCAATGAAGCTTTCTTT. It encodes CASSINTGNEAFF.

This clone was detected a few times. J is TRBJ2-7 and V is TRBV19, with a weak D call TRBD2 (5 bases). V lost 4 bases, J lost 7 bases, and 11 bases lay in between. CDR1 is LNHDA and CDR2 is SQIVND in the germline V gene (reference sequence). The CDR3 has 12 residues. CDR3 bases: TGTGCCAGTAGTAGCCGGGAAGGAGAGCAGTACTTC. Protein sequence: CASSSREGEQYF.

The V call is TRBV29-1, the J call TRBJ2-1; D might be TRBD1 (6 bases). V was pared by 6 bases and J by 2 bases, with 11 bases between. Germline-derived CDR1 and CDR2 are SQVTM and ANQGSEA. This CDR3 has 13 amino acids. This CDR3 reads CSVRQETYNEQFF. CDR3 sequence (DNA): TGCAGCGTACGACAGGAGACCTACAATGAGCAGTTCTTC.

This chain joins TRBV4-3 and TRBJ2-1; TRBD1 agrees at 8 bases. This CDR3 is 15 amino acids long. J gave up 4 bases and V 4 bases, and 6 bases lay outside the gene matches. Germline V gives CDR1 LGHNA, CDR2 YSLEER. For the CDR3, the DNA is TGCGCCAGCAGCCGCCAGGGGGCTTCTTACAATGAGCAGTTCTTC. Protein product: CASSRQGASYNEQFF.

The chain carries TRBV7-9 and TRBJ1-4, with 9 bases that match TRBD1. CDR3 length: 14 amino acids. Trimming cost V 5 bases and J 7 bases; bases outside gene matches: 5. Germline V gene lookup returns CDR1 SEHNR and CDR2 FQNEAQ (reference sequence). CDR3 amino acids: CASSPRTGVEKLFF. The CDR3 DNA is TGTGCCAGCAGCCCCCGGACAGGGGTTGAAAAACTGTTTTTT.

The chain combines TRBV27 with TRBJ1-6; a possible D gene is TRBD1 (5 bases). CDR1 MNHEY and CDR2 SMNVEV come from the germline V gene (reference sequence). The CDR3 has 17 amino acids. Deletions cut 7 bases from V and 2 bases from J, with 18 bases between. The DNA for the CDR3 is TGTGCCAGCACCGTCACTTGGGGGGACCCCTATAATTCACCCCTCCACTTT. This encodes CASTVTWGDPYNSPLHF.

The rearrangement links TRBV3-1 (or the pseudogene TRBV3-2) to TRBJ1-4; D not resolved. Germline assignment: CDR1 LGHDT and CDR2 YNNKEL (reference sequence). V was clipped by 0 bases and J by 5 bases, with 16 bases between them. The CDR3 length is 17 residues. The CDR3 bases are TGTGCCAGCAGCCAAGATAGAGTGCGTGGTTGGAATGAAAAACTGTTTTTT. Translating gives CASSQDRVRGWNEKLFF.

The chain couples TRBV6-5 to TRBJ1-5; D is unresolved. CDR1 and CDR2 from the germline V gene are MNHEY and SVGAGI. The CDR3 consists of 13 residues. Between the trimmed V and J ends, which lost 8 bases and 0 bases, there was a span of 8 bases. The CDR3 coding sequence is TGTGCCAGCCGGGAAAATAGCAATCAGCCCCAGCATTTT. Its protein product is CASRENSNQPQHF.

The CDR3 DNA sequence: TGTGCCAGCAGCGCCGATCGAGCGGGGGCGGAGTTCTTC. Translated: CASSADRAGAEFF. The genes are TRBV3-1 (or the pseudogene TRBV3-2) and TRBJ2-1, with TRBD2 identical over 8 bases. J gave up 14 bases and V 5 bases, and 11 bases lay outside the gene matches. This CDR3 is 13 amino acids long. The germline V gene has CDR1 LGHDT and CDR2 YNNKEL (reference sequence).

The chain combines TRBV18 with TRBJ2-7; D uncertain. Trimming removed 3 bases at V and 6 bases at J, with 9 bases between. Germline assignment: CDR1 KGHSH and CDR2 LQKENI. There are 12 residues in the CDR3. The CDR3 region is CASSPETGEQYF. In nucleotides, the CDR3 is TGTGCCAGCTCACCCGAAACGGGCGAGCAGTACTTC.

The chain employs TRBV3-1 (or the pseudogene TRBV3-2) and TRBJ1-2; 7 nucleotides align to TRBD1. Trimming at V came to 1 base and at J to 3 bases, leaving 2 bases not matched to a gene. CDR1 is LGHDT, CDR2 YNNKEL, per germline (reference sequence). This CDR3 contains 14 residues. Here the CDR3 reads CASSQGDSHYGYTF. The CDR3 DNA follows: TGTGCCAGCAGCCAAGGGGACAGCCACTATGGCTACACCTTC.

The CDR3 sequence is CASSEQGGDQPQHF. For the CDR3, the DNA is TGTGCCAGCAGCGAACAGGGGGGAGATCAGCCCCAGCATTTT. The chain is built from TRBV5-4 and TRBJ1-5; 8 bases fit TRBD1. CDR3 length: 14 amino acids. CDR1 SGHNT and CDR2 YYREEE come from the germline V gene (reference sequence). The V and J ends lost 4 bases and 5 bases, in that order; junction bases with no gene match: 5.

The chain joins TRBV5-6 to TRBJ1-2, with TRBD1 as a possible D gene (6 bases). V lost 0 bases and J 7 bases, leaving 13 bases between the germline ends. Germline CDR1 is SGHDT and CDR2 is YYEEEE. This CDR3 spans 14 amino acids. This CDR3 is CASSLAAGASGYTF. CDR3 coding DNA: TGTGCCAGCAGCTTGGCGGCAGGGGCGAGTGGCTACACCTTC. The full variable domain, completed using reference TRBV5-6 and TRBJ1-2, is DAGVTQSPTHLIKTRGQQVTLRCSPKSGHDTVSWYQQALGQGPQFIFQYYEEEERQRGNFPDRFSGHQFPNYSSELNVNALLLGDSALYLCASSLAAGASGYTFGSGTRLTVV.

V usage is TRBV12-3 or TRBV12-4 and J usage is TRBJ2-1; no clear D. CDR3 length: 13 residues. Trimming took 0 bases from V and 8 from J, leaving 8 bases between them. The CDR3 DNA is TGTGCCAGCAGTTTAGCTCTTCTCTATGAGCAGTTCTTC. Encoded protein: CASSLALLYEQFF.

A word on this clone: Other DNA sequences within the sample encode an identical CDR3. The genes are TRBV7-2 and TRBJ2-5, with D uncertain. Germline values: CDR1 SGHTA, CDR2 FQGNSA. The V end lost 2 bases, the J end lost 1 base, and 5 bases lay between the germline ends. The CDR3 sequence is 13 residues long. The CDR3 here is CASSLPSQETQYF. The DNA for the CDR3 is TGTGCCAGCAGCTTACCTTCCCAAGAGACCCAGTACTTC.

The chain carries TRBV2 and TRBJ1-2, with 7 bases matching TRBD1. This CDR3 has 15 residues. Unmatched junction bases numbered 15, after V lost 10 bases and J lost 4 bases. Germline lookup yields CDR1 SNHLY and CDR2 FYNNEI. CDR3 amino acids: CATPTPQGSSYGYTF. CDR3 nucleotide sequence: TGTGCCACCCCGACCCCACAGGGGAGTAGCTATGGCTACACCTTC.

The chain links TRBV5-1 to TRBJ1-5; D may be TRBD1 (6 bases). This CDR3 has 15 amino acids. Germline CDR1 reads SGHRS; CDR2 reads YFSETQ. With 3 bases removed from V and 3 bases from J, the gap between germline ends came to 13 bases. CDR3 nucleotide sequence: TGCGCCAGCAGCTCTGTGGACAGCTACAATCAGCCCCAGCATTTT. Its protein product is CASSSVDSYNQPQHF.

The V call is TRBV7-9, the J call TRBJ2-5, with TRBD1 matching over 10 bases. V lost 4 bases and J lost 4; bases outside the gene matches: 6. This CDR3 spans 15 amino acids. Germline V gene sequence: CDR1 SEHNR, CDR2 FQNEAQ (reference sequence). The CDR3 here is CASSWGQGRRETQYF. Written as DNA, the CDR3 is TGTGCCAGCAGCTGGGGACAGGGGAGAAGAGAGACCCAGTACTTC.

This chain connects TRBV9 to TRBJ1-1; 7 bases are shared with TRBD1. V shed 0 bases, J shed 10 bases, and the junction held 9 bases outside the gene matches. Germline CDR1 is SGDLS and CDR2 is YYNGEE. The CDR3 is 14 amino acids. The CDR3 loop is CASSVAGQSLVAFF. The CDR3 DNA sequence: TGTGCCAGCAGCGTAGCGGGACAGAGCTTGGTAGCTTTCTTT.